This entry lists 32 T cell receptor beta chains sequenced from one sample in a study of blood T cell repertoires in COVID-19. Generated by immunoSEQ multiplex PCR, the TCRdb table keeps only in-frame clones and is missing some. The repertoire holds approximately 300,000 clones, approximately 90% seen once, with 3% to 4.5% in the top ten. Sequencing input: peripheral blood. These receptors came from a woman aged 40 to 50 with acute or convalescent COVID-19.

The DNA for the CDR3 is TGTGCCAGCAGCCTCCGGACAGGGGGCCTGAACACTGAAGCTTTCTTT. Residues: CASSLRTGGLNTEAFF. The chain combines TRBV11-1 with TRBJ1-1; 11 bases agree with TRBD1. The germline V gene encodes CDR1 SGHAT and CDR2 FQDESV (reference sequence). With V trimmed by 5 bases and J by 0 bases, 5 bases remained unmatched. CDR3 length equals 16 residues.

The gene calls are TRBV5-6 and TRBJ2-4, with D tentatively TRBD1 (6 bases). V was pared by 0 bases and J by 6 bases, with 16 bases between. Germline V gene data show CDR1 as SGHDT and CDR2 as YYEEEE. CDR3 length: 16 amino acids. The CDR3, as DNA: TGTGCCAGCAGCTTGGGCCCTCAGGGGATGAGAAACATTCAGTACTTC. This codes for CASSLGPQGMRNIQYF.

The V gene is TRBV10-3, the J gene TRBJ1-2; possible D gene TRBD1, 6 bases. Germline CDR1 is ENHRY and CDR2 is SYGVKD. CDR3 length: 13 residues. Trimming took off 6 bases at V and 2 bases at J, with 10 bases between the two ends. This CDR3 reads CAIRAGANYGYTF. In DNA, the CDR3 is TGTGCCATCAGAGCAGGGGCGAACTATGGCTACACCTTC.

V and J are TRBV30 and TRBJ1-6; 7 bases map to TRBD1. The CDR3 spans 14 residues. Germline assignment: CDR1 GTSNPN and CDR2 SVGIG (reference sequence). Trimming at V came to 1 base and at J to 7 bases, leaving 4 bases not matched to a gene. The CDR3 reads CAWSGDSENSPLHF. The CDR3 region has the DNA TGTGCCTGGAGTGGGGACAGCGAAAATTCACCCCTCCACTTT.

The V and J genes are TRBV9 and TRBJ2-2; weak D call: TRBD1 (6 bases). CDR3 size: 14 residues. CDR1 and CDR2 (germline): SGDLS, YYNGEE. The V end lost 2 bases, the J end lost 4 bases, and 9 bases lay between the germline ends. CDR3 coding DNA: TGTGCCAGCAGCGTGAGACAGGTCACCGGGGAGCTGTTTTTT. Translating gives CASSVRQVTGELFF.

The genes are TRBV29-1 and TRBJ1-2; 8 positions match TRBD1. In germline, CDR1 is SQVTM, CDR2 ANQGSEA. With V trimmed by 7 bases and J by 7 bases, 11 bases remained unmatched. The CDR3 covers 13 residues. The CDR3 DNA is TGCAGCGCCGTAGACAGGGGAATACGTGGCTACACCTTC. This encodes CSAVDRGIRGYTF.

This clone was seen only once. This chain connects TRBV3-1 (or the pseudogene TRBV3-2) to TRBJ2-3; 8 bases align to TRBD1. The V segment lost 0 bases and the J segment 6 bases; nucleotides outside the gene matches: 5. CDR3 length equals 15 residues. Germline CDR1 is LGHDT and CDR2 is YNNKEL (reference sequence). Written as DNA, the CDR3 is TGTGCCAGCAGCCAAGAAGGACAGGGACTGGATACGCAGTATTTT. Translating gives CASSQEGQGLDTQYF.

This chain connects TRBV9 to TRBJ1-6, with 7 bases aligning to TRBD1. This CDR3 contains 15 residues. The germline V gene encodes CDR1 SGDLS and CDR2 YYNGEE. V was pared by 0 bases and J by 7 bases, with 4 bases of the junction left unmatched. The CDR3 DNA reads TGTGCCAGCAGCGTAGGGGGACAGCTAAATTCACCCCTCCACTTT. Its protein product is CASSVGGQLNSPLHF.

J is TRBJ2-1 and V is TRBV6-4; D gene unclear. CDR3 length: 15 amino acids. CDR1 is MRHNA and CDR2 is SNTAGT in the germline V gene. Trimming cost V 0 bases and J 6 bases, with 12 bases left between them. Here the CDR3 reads CASSDSMPPSNEQFF. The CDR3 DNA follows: TGTGCCAGCAGTGACTCGATGCCCCCCAGCAATGAGCAGTTCTTC.

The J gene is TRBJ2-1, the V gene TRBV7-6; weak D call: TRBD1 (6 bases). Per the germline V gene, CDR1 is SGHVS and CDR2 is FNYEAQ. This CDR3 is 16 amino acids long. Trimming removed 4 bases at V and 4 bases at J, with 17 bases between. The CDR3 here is CASSSTGIRGYNEQFF. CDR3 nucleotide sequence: TGTGCCAGCAGCTCAACAGGGATAAGAGGGTACAATGAGCAGTTCTTC. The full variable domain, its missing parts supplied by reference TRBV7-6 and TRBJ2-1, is GAGVSQSPRYKVTKRGQDVALRCDPISGHVSLYWYRQALGQGPEFLTYFNYEAQQDKSGLPNDRFSAERPEGSISTLTIQRTEQRDSAMYRCASSSTGIRGYNEQFFGPGTRLTVL.

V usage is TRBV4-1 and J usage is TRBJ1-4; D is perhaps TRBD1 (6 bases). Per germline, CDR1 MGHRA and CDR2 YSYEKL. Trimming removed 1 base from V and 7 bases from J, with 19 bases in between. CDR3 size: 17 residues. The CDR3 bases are TGCGCCAGCAGCCAAGTCCTCCGACGCAGGGGCGGTGAAAAACTGTTTTTT. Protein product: CASSQVLRRRGGEKLFF.

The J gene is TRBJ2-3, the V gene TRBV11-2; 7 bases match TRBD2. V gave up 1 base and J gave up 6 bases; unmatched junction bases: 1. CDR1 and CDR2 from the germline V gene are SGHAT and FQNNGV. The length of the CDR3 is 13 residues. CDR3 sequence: CASSLVGGDTQYF. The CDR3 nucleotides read TGTGCCAGCAGCTTAGTCGGGGGGGATACGCAGTATTTT.

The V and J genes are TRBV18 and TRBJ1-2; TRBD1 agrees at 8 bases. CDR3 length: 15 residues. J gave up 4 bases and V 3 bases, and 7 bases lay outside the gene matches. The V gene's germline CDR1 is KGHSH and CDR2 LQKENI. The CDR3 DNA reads TGTGCCAGCTCACCGTCGACAGGGGAGGGCTATGGCTACACCTTC. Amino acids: CASSPSTGEGYGYTF. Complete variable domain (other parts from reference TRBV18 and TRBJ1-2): NAGVMQNPRHLVRRRGQEARLRCSPMKGHSHVYWYRQLPEEGLKFMVYLQKENIIDESGMPKERFSAEFPKEGPSILRIQQVVRGDSAAYFCASSPSTGEGYGYTFGSGTRLTVV.

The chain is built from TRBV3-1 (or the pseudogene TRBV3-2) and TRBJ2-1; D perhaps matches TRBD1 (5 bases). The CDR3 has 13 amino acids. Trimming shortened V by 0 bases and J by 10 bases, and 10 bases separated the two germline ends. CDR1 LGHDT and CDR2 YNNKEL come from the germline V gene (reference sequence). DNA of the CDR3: TGTGCCAGCAGCCAAGAAGGGAAGGGGGAGCAGTTCTTC. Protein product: CASSQEGKGEQFF.

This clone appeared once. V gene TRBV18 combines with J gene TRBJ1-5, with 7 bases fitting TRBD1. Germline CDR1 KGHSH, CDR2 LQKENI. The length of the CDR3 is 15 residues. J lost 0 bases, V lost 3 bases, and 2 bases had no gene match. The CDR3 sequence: CASSPRTGSNQPQHF. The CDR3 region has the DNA TGTGCCAGCTCACCTCGGACAGGTAGCAATCAGCCCCAGCATTTT.

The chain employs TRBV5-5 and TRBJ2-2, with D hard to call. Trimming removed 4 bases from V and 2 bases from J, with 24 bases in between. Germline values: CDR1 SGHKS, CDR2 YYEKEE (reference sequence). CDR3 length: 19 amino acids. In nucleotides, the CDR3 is TGTGCCAGCAGCCTCAGGTTTTCCACCCCTTTTTCCAACACCGGGGAGCTGTTTTTT. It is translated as CASSLRFSTPFSNTGELFF.

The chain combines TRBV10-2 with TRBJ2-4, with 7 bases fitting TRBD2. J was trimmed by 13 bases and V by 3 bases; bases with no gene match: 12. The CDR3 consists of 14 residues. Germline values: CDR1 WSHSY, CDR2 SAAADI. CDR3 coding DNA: TGCGCCAGCAGTGAAGTGGGGGGGGTCTACCAACAGTACTTC. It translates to CASSEVGGVYQQYF.

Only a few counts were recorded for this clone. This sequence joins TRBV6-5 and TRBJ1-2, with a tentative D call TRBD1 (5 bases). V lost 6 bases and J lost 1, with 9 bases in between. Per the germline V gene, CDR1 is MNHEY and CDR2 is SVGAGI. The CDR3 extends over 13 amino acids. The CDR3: CASRTTDNYGYTF. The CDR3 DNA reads TGTGCCAGCAGAACGACAGATAACTATGGCTACACCTTC.

This chain's CDR3 is CATSDRKQGNGDTQYF. The CDR3 DNA reads as TGTGCCACCAGTGATCGGAAACAGGGCAATGGAGATACGCAGTATTTT. The chain couples TRBV24-1 to TRBJ2-3; D is possibly TRBD1 (6 bases). This CDR3 spans 16 amino acids. Per the germline V gene, CDR1 is KGHDR and CDR2 is SFDVKD. With 3 bases removed from V and 5 bases from J, the gap between germline ends came to 17 bases.

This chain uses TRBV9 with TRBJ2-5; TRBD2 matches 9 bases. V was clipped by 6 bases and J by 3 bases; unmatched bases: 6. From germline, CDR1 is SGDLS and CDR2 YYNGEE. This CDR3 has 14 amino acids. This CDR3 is CASTSGAGEETQYF. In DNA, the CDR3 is TGTGCCAGCACTAGCGGGGCAGGGGAAGAGACCCAGTACTTC.

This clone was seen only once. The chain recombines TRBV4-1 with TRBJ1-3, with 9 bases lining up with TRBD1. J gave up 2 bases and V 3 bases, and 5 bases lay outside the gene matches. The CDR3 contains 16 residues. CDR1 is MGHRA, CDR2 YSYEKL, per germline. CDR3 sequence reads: CASSHPGQGTGNTIYF. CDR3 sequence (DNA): TGCGCCAGCAGCCACCCGGGACAGGGCACTGGAAACACCATATATTTT.

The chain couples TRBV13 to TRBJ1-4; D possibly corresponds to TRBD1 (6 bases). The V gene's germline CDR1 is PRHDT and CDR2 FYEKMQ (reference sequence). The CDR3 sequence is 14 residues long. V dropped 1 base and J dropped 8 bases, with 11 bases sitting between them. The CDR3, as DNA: TGTGCCAGCAGCTTAGCACAGGGAGGGGAAAAACTGTTTTTT. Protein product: CASSLAQGGEKLFF.

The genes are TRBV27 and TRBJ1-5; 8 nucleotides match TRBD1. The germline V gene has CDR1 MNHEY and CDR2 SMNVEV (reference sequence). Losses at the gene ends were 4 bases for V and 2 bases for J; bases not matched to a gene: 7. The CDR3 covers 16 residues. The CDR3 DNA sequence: TGTGCCAGCAGTTCCTCGGACAGGGATGGCAATCAGCCCCAGCATTTT. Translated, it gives CASSSSDRDGNQPQHF.

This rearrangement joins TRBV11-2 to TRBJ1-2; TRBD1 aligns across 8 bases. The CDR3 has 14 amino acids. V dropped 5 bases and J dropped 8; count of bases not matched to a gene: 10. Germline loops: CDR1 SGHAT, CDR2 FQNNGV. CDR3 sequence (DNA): TGTGCCAGCAGCCAAAACAGGGGGATGGACGGCTACACCTTC. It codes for CASSQNRGMDGYTF.

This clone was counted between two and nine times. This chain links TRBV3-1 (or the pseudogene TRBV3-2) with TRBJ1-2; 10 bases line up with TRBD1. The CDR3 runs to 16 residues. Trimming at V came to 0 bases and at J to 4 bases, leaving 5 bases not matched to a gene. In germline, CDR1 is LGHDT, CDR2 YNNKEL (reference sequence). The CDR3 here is CASSQDGDRGSYGYTF. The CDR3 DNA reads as TGTGCCAGCAGCCAAGATGGGGACAGGGGAAGCTATGGCTACACCTTC.

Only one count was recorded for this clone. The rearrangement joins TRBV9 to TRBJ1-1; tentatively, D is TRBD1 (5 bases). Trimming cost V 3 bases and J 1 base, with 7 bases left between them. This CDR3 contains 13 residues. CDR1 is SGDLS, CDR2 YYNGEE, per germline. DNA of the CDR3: TGTGCCAGCAGCGCTGACAGGAACACTGAAGCTTTCTTT. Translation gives CASSADRNTEAFF.

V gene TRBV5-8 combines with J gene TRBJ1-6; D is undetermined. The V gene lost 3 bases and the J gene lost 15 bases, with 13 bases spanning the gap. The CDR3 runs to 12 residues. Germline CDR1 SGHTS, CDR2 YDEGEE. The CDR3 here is CASSSAVLRLHF. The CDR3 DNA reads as TGTGCCAGCAGCTCCGCCGTACTGCGCCTCCACTTT.

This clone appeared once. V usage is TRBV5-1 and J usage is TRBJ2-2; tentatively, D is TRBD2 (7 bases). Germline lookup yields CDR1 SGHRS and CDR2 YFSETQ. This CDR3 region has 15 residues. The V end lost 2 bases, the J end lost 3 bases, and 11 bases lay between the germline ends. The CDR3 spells CASSFEGGYTGELFF. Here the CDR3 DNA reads TGCGCCAGCAGCTTCGAGGGGGGGTACACCGGGGAGCTGTTTTTT.

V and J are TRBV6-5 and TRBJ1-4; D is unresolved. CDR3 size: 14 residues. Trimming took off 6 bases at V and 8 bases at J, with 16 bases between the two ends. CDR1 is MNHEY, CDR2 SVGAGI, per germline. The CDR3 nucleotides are TGTGCCAGCAGGCCCGTCCTTCTGGCCGAAAAACTGTTTTTT. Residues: CASRPVLLAEKLFF.

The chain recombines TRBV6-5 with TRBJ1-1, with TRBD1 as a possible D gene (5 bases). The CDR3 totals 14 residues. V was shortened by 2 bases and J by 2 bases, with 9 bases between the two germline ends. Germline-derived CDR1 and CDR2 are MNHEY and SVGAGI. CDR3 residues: CASSYQGRNTEAFF. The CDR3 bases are TGTGCCAGCAGTTACCAGGGTCGAAACACTGAAGCTTTCTTT.

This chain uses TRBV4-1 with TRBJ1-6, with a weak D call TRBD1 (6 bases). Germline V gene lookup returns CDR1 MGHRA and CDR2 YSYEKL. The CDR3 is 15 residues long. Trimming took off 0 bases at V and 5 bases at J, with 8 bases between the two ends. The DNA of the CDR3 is TGCGCCAGCAGCCAAGAACAGGGAAATAATTCACCCCTCCACTTT. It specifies CASSQEQGNNSPLHF.

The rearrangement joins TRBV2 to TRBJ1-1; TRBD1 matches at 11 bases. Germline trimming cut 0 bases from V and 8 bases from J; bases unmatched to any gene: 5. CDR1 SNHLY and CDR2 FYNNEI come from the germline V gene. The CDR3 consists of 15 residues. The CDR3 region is CASSEAPGQGEEAFF. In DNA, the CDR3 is TGTGCCAGCAGTGAAGCGCCGGGACAGGGGGAGGAAGCTTTCTTT.